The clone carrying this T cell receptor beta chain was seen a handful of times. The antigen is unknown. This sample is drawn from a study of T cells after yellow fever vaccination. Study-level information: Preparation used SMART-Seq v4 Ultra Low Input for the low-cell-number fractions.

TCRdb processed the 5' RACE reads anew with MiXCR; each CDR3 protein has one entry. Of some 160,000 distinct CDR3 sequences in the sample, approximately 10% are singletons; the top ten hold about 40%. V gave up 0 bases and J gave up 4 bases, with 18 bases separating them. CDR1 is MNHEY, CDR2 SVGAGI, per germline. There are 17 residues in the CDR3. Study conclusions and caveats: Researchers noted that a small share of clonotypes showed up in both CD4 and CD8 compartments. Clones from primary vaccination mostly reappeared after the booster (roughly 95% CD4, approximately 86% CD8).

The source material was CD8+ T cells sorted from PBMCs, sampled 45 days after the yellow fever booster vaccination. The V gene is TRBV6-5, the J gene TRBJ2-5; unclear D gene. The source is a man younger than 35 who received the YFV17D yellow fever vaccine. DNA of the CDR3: TGTGCCAGCAGTTACTCCCTCGCGTCCCGCATAGGAGAGACCCAGTACTTC. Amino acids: CASSYSLASRIGETQYF.